The 32 T cell receptor beta chains reported below all come from one sample, sequenced in a study of cytomegalovirus exposure and HLA in healthy donors. The PCR was carried out with 60 Vbeta primers and 13 Jbeta primers. The table came from immunoSEQ multiplex PCR; TCRdb's copy has only in-frame clones and leaves some out. This table holds about 120,000 clones, over 8.5% found once. Material for sequencing was PBMCs. The source of these receptors is a woman between 40 and 55 years old in good health and CMV-seropositive.

This clone was found a few times. This rearrangement joins TRBV6-1 to TRBJ1-2; no reliable D call. Germline CDR1 is MNHNS and CDR2 is SASEGT. CDR3 length equals 14 residues. V lost 2 bases and J lost 2, with 9 bases in between. The CDR3 protein is CASSESPANYGYTF. The CDR3 nucleotides read TGTGCCAGCAGTGAAAGTCCAGCGAACTATGGCTACACCTTC.

The chain couples TRBV10-2 to TRBJ1-1; D uncertain. Trimming took 4 bases from V and 1 from J, leaving 4 bases between them. The CDR3 runs to 12 residues. CDR1 and CDR2 (germline): WSHSY, SAAADI. Here the CDR3 reads CASSVANTEAFF. The CDR3 nucleotides are TGCGCCAGCAGTGTGGCGAACACTGAAGCTTTCTTT.

In this sample, this clone turned up a few times. Here the CDR3 reads CASSLAHGTGGSEAFF. The CDR3 coding sequence is TGCGCCAGCAGCTTGGCCCACGGGACAGGGGGCTCTGAAGCTTTCTTT. The V call is TRBV5-1, the J call TRBJ1-1; 12 positions agree with TRBD1. The CDR3 totals 16 residues. Germline-derived CDR1 and CDR2 are SGHRS and YFSETQ. V was clipped by 0 bases and J by 6 bases; unmatched bases: 6.

The J gene is TRBJ1-2, the V gene TRBV28; 9 nucleotides agree with TRBD1. The germline gives CDR1 MDHEN, CDR2 SYDVKM. The CDR3 has 16 amino acids. V trimming: 6 bases; J trimming: 2 bases; junction bases outside the gene matches: 10. CDR3 in DNA: TGTGCCAGCAGCACTACCGGGACAGGGCTGAACTATGGCTACACCTTC. It specifies CASSTTGTGLNYGYTF.

J is TRBJ1-4 and V is TRBV5-1; weak D call: TRBD1 (5 bases). The CDR3 is 14 residues long. Trimming took off 5 bases at V and 0 bases at J, with 8 bases between the two ends. Germline V gene data show CDR1 as SGHRS and CDR2 as YFSETQ. The CDR3 sequence is CASRGDSTNEKLFF. The CDR3 nucleotides read TGCGCCAGCAGGGGGGACTCAACTAATGAAAAACTGTTTTTT.

The CDR3 protein is CASSSPSLEQFF. The CDR3 bases are TGTGCCAGCAGCTCCCCTTCCCTTGAGCAGTTCTTC. The chain uses TRBV11-2 and TRBJ2-1, with D uncertain. Germline assignment: CDR1 SGHAT and CDR2 FQNNGV. Trimming removed 4 bases from V and 9 bases from J, with 10 bases in between. The CDR3 contains 12 residues.

The V call is TRBV2, the J call TRBJ1-2; 9 nucleotides agree with TRBD1. Losses at the gene ends were 4 bases for V and 0 bases for J; bases not matched to a gene: 12. The length of the CDR3 is 18 residues. Germline CDR1 and CDR2: SNHLY and FYNNEI. CDR3: CASSVLRGGQGSNYGYTF. As DNA, the CDR3 is TGTGCCAGCAGTGTCCTGAGGGGGGGACAGGGTTCTAACTATGGCTACACCTTC.

This chain links TRBV6-1 with TRBJ2-7; D perhaps matches TRBD1 (6 bases). V dropped 6 bases and J dropped 4 bases, with 10 bases sitting between them. CDR3 length equals 12 residues. Germline lookup yields CDR1 MNHNS and CDR2 SASEGT. CDR3 loop: CASRTGNYEQYF. The CDR3 nucleotides are TGTGCCAGCAGGACAGGCAATTACGAGCAGTACTTC.

This chain uses TRBV4-1 with TRBJ1-5, with D perhaps matching TRBD1 (6 bases). The CDR3 consists of 16 residues. In germline, CDR1 is MGHRA, CDR2 YSYEKL. V lost 3 bases and J 0 bases, leaving 12 bases between the germline ends. Here the CDR3 DNA reads TGCGCCAGCAGCCAGGGGGGGGCTTATAGCAATCAGCCCCAGCATTTT. This translates into CASSQGGAYSNQPQHF.

This chain links TRBV5-1 with TRBJ1-4, with D perhaps matching TRBD1 (5 bases). The germline gives CDR1 SGHRS, CDR2 YFSETQ. V was pared by 0 bases and J by 5 bases, with 8 bases between. This CDR3 is built from 14 residues. The CDR3 region has the DNA TGCGCCAGCAGCTTGGTCGGGGGAAATGAAAAACTGTTTTTT. Translation gives CASSLVGGNEKLFF.

J is TRBJ1-2 and V is TRBV7-8; 7 positions agree with TRBD1. The CDR3 is 17 residues long. Trimming took 3 bases from V and 2 from J; bases not matched to a gene: 12. Germline V gives CDR1 SGHVS, CDR2 FQNEAQ. CDR3 sequence reads: CASSFNRDLDRNYGYTF. The CDR3 DNA is TGTGCCAGCAGCTTTAACAGGGACCTGGACAGGAACTATGGCTACACCTTC.

The chain joins TRBV7-2 to TRBJ2-7; a weak D match, TRBD2 (6 bases). The V end was cut by 1 base, the J end by 6 bases, with 16 bases between. Per the germline V gene, CDR1 is SGHTA and CDR2 is FQGNSA. This CDR3 is 15 amino acids long. CDR3 region: CASSLDWRGLREQYF. CDR3 bases: TGTGCCAGCAGCTTAGACTGGAGGGGCCTTCGCGAGCAGTACTTC.

The chain uses TRBV6-1 and TRBJ2-1; tentatively, D is TRBD2 (7 bases). V lost 3 bases and J lost 15, with 18 bases in between. The V gene's germline CDR1 is MNHNS and CDR2 SASEGT. There are 13 residues in the CDR3. The chain's CDR3 is CASSEWEGGAWFF. The CDR3 nucleotides read TGTGCCAGCAGTGAGTGGGAGGGGGGGGCCTGGTTCTTC.

The rearrangement links TRBV5-8 to TRBJ1-2; possibly TRBD1 for D (5 bases). The CDR3 sequence is 14 residues long. V lost 4 bases and J lost 8, with 18 bases in between. Germline CDR1 reads SGHTS; CDR2 reads YDEGEE. In DNA, the CDR3 is TGTGCCAGCAGCCCGGACATACCCTTGTCGGGCTACACCTTC. It yields the protein CASSPDIPLSGYTF.

The CDR3 coding sequence is TGTGCCAGTAGTAGGGGACGGACAGCCTACGAGCAGTACTTC. This gives the protein CASSRGRTAYEQYF. The J gene is TRBJ2-7, the V gene TRBV19, with D tentatively TRBD1 (6 bases). Trimming cost V 4 bases and J 2 bases, with 12 bases left between them. Germline lookup yields CDR1 LNHDA and CDR2 SQIVND (reference sequence). This CDR3 region has 14 residues.

V gene TRBV4-1 combines with J gene TRBJ1-1; 7 bases are shared with TRBD1. V shed 2 bases, J shed 3 bases, and the junction held 9 bases outside the gene matches. CDR1 and CDR2 from the germline V gene are MGHRA and YSYEKL. The CDR3 contains 16 residues. DNA of the CDR3: TGCGCCAGCAGCCAAAGTAAATCCGGGACAGACACTGAAGCTTTCTTT. It translates to CASSQSKSGTDTEAFF.

This clone was observed a few times. The V and J genes are TRBV5-1 and TRBJ1-5; D may be TRBD1 (6 bases). The V end lost 4 bases, the J end lost 3 bases, and 11 bases lay between the germline ends. The CDR3 contains 14 residues. Germline assignment: CDR1 SGHRS and CDR2 YFSETQ. CDR3 DNA: TGCGCCAGCAGCAAGGACAGCTACAATCAGCCCCAGCATTTT. It codes for CASSKDSYNQPQHF. Supplemented by reference TRBV5-1 and TRBJ1-5, the full variable domain reads KAGVTQTPRYLIKTRGQQVTLSCSPISGHRSVSWYQQTPGQGLQFLFEYFSETQRNKGNFPGRFSGRQFSNSRSEMNVSTLELGDSALYLCASSKDSYNQPQHFGDGTRLSIL.

The rearrangement links TRBV18 to TRBJ1-6, with TRBD1 matching 7 bases. This CDR3 has 14 amino acids. Germline lookup yields CDR1 KGHSH and CDR2 LQKENI. V was clipped by 6 bases and J by 6 bases; unmatched bases: 5. The CDR3, as DNA: TGTGCCAGCTCCAGGACAGGCGGTAATTCACCCCTCCACTTT. It codes for CASSRTGGNSPLHF. Based on the CDR3 plus reference TRBV18 and TRBJ1-6, the full variable domain is NAGVMQNPRHLVRRRGQEARLRCSPMKGHSHVYWYRQLPEEGLKFMVYLQKENIIDESGMPKERFSAEFPKEGPSILRIQQVVRGDSAAYFCASSRTGGNSPLHFGNGTRLTVT.

This clone was counted a few times. The rearrangement uses TRBV30 and TRBJ2-7; possibly TRBD1 for D (5 bases). CDR3 length: 15 amino acids. V shed 2 bases and J shed 3 bases, with 17 bases lying between them. From germline, CDR1 is GTSNPN and CDR2 SVGIG (reference sequence). CDR3: CAWSKDRSKVYEQYF. CDR3 bases: TGTGCCTGGAGTAAAGACAGATCTAAGGTCTACGAGCAGTACTTC. Drawing the rest from reference TRBV30 and TRBJ2-7, the complete variable domain is SQTIHQWPATLVQPVGSPLSLECTVEGTSNPNLYWYRQAAGRGLQLLFYSVGIGQISSEVPQNLSASRPQDRQFILSSKKLLLSDSGFYLCAWSKDRSKVYEQYFGPGTRLTVT.

V is TRBV11-2 and J is TRBJ1-1; D is unresolved. Trimming stripped 3 bases from V and 1 base from J, with 9 bases between. There are 14 residues in the CDR3. The germline gives CDR1 SGHAT, CDR2 FQNNGV. The CDR3 spells CASSLYTRNTEAFF. Here the CDR3 DNA reads TGTGCCAGCAGCTTGTATACAAGGAACACTGAAGCTTTCTTT.

This chain joins TRBV5-6 and TRBJ1-5, with 7 bases lining up with TRBD1. The V segment lost 4 bases and the J segment 5 bases; nucleotides outside the gene matches: 9. CDR1 is SGHDT and CDR2 is YYEEEE in the germline V gene. The CDR3 extends over 15 amino acids. In DNA form, the CDR3 reads TGTGCCAGCAGCCACACAGGGGCACGGCATCAGCCCCAGCATTTT. Translated, it gives CASSHTGARHQPQHF.

This clone was recorded a few times. The chain is built from TRBV5-1 and TRBJ2-1; TRBD2 matches 10 bases. This CDR3 is 14 amino acids long. Unmatched junction bases numbered 1, after V lost 1 base and J lost 6 bases. Germline values: CDR1 SGHRS, CDR2 YFSETQ. This CDR3 is CASSLSGGGNEQFF. The CDR3 DNA follows: TGCGCCAGCAGCTTGAGCGGGGGGGGCAATGAGCAGTTCTTC.

This clone has only a few counts. The chain recombines TRBV18 with TRBJ1-1, with D possibly matching TRBD1 (6 bases). Germline CDR1 KGHSH, CDR2 LQKENI. This CDR3 region has 15 residues. V was trimmed by 0 bases and J by 1 base, leaving 9 bases between them. The CDR3 protein is CASSPPWTENTEAFF. The CDR3 DNA reads TGTGCCAGCTCACCACCCTGGACAGAGAACACTGAAGCTTTCTTT.

The V call is TRBV7-2, the J call TRBJ2-2, with D perhaps TRBD1 (7 bases). Germline V lookup: CDR1 SGHTA, CDR2 FQGNSA. The ends were cut back, 5 bases at V and 4 bases at J, with 14 bases in the middle. The CDR3 consists of 15 residues. The CDR3 region is CASSQRQGGTGELFF. CDR3 DNA: TGTGCCAGCAGCCAGAGACAGGGAGGCACCGGGGAGCTGTTTTTT. Variable domain in full (rest from reference TRBV7-2 and TRBJ2-2): GAGVSQSPSNKVTEKGKDVELRCDPISGHTALYWYRQSLGQGLEFLIYFQGNSAPDKSGLPSDRFSAERTGGSVSTLTIQRTQQEDSAVYLCASSQRQGGTGELFFGEGSRLTVL.

The genes are TRBV6-6 and TRBJ1-4; D not certain. Trimming stripped 3 bases from V and 8 bases from J, with 4 bases between. The CDR3 totals 11 residues. Germline CDR1 MNHNY, CDR2 SVGAGI (reference sequence). The CDR3, as DNA: TGTGCCAGCAGTTATCAAGAAAAACTGTTTTTT. Residues: CASSYQEKLFF.

V is TRBV18 and J is TRBJ2-7; D perhaps matches TRBD2 (5 bases). The CDR3 contains 14 residues. V lost 3 bases and J lost 1, with 10 bases in between. Germline loops: CDR1 KGHSH, CDR2 LQKENI. The CDR3 reads CASSPGGLSYEQYF. The CDR3 bases are TGTGCCAGCTCACCGGGCGGACTTTCCTACGAGCAGTACTTC.

This clone turned up a few times. The chain recombines TRBV6-5 with TRBJ1-1; D might be TRBD1 (5 bases). The CDR3 consists of 13 residues. CDR1 MNHEY and CDR2 SVGAGI come from the germline V gene. V lost 8 bases to trimming and J lost 4 bases, with 14 bases between them. CDR3 residues: CASGGGGSTEAFF. The CDR3 DNA reads TGTGCCAGCGGGGGGGGTGGGAGCACTGAAGCTTTCTTT.

The V gene is TRBV5-6, the J gene TRBJ1-1; 8 positions match TRBD1. From germline, CDR1 is SGHDT and CDR2 YYEEEE. This CDR3 has 14 amino acids. V lost 4 bases, J lost 5 bases, and 7 bases stayed unmatched. The CDR3 here is CASSLRTGRTEAFF. CDR3 DNA: TGTGCCAGCAGCCTCCGGACAGGGCGGACTGAAGCTTTCTTT.

This clone came up a few times. The V gene is TRBV9, the J gene TRBJ1-1; tentatively, D is TRBD1 (5 bases). V lost 4 bases and J lost 4, with 14 bases in between. CDR3 size: 14 residues. Germline lookup yields CDR1 SGDLS and CDR2 YYNGEE. This CDR3 reads CASSPPGHPTEAFF. The CDR3 bases are TGTGCCAGCAGCCCCCCCGGACACCCCACTGAAGCTTTCTTT.

This clone was found a few times. V is TRBV10-3 and J is TRBJ1-5, with D unclear. Germline CDR1 is ENHRY and CDR2 is SYGVKD. The CDR3 consists of 13 residues. Trimming stripped 0 bases from V and 5 bases from J, with 5 bases between. The CDR3 here is CAISESPDQPQHF. The DNA of the CDR3 is TGTGCCATCAGTGAGTCGCCGGATCAGCCCCAGCATTTT.

In its sample, this clone was seen a few times. The chain has TRBV7-2 and TRBJ2-7; D remains ambiguous. The CDR3 runs 13 residues. The germline V and J ends were trimmed by 5 bases and 6 bases, with 14 bases remaining between them. The germline gives CDR1 SGHTA, CDR2 FQGNSA. The CDR3 DNA reads TGTGCCAGCAGCCAGCGTCCTAATCGCGAGCAGTACTTC. It codes for CASSQRPNREQYF. Full variable domain (rest looked up from reference TRBV7-2 and TRBJ2-7): GAGVSQSPSNKVTEKGKDVELRCDPISGHTALYWYRQSLGQGLEFLIYFQGNSAPDKSGLPSDRFSAERTGGSVSTLTIQRTQQEDSAVYLCASSQRPNREQYFGPGTRLTVT.

On this clone: The CDR3 does not close with the conserved phenylalanine or tryptophan, likely indicating a read error. The chain is built from TRBV2 and TRBJ2-7; 9 nucleotides match TRBD2. Germline trimming cut 5 bases from V and 1 base from J; bases unmatched to any gene: 6. CDR3 length: 15 residues. Per germline, CDR1 SNHLY and CDR2 FYNNEI. CDR3 bases: TGTGCCAGCAGTCTAAGCGGGGGGTATTCCTACGAGCAGTACTCC. Encoded protein: CASSLSGGYSYEQYS.